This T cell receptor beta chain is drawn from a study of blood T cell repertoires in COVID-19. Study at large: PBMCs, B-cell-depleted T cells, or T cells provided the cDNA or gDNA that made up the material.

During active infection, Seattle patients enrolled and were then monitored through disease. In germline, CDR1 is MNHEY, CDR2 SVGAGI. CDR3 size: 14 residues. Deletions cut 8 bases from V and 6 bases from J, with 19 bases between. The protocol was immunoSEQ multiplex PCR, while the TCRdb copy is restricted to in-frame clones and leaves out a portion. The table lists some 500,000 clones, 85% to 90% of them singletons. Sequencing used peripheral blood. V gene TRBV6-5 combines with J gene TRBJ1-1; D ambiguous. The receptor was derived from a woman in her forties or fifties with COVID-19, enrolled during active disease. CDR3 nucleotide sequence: TGTGCCAGCCAAAGGCGGCAGACTATCCCTGAAGCTTTCTTT. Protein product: CASQRRQTIPEAFF.